This T cell receptor beta chain derives from a study of CD4 T cells in relation to SARS-CoV-2 and coronaviruses. Background on the study: PBMCs were cultured with antigen for roughly 11 days before TCR beta sequencing. Controls used an HIV-1 Nef peptide pool or no peptide. Shared crossreactive spike epitopes were mapped to their HLA restriction. Whole-study results and caveats: SARS-CoV-2-driven expansion was significantly weaker in crossreactive than monoreactive clones.

The table lists this clone with a count of one. Its target is unknown. The germline V and J ends were trimmed by 4 bases and 4 bases, with 19 bases remaining between them. The CDR3 runs to 17 residues. The V gene's germline CDR1 is SNHLY and CDR2 FYNNEI. CD4+ T cells from unexposed donors were obtained before the COVID-19 pandemic (2011-2018). The cells were cultured for over eight days before CD4+ T cells were isolated. Clones were sequenced by immunoSEQ multiplex PCR, and TCRdb holds only the in-frame ones, with some missing. The repertoire consists of some 26,000 clones, with 74% occurring once and the leading ten covering around 25%.

The sequenced sample was CD4+ T cells from PBMCs, cultured in vitro. The sequence derives from a human donor in good health. V is TRBV2 and J is TRBJ1-4; maybe TRBD1 (5 bases). The CDR3 is CASSGEPQEVFNEKLFF. The CDR3 nucleotides are TGTGCCAGCAGTGGAGAGCCACAGGAGGTCTTTAATGAAAAACTGTTTTTT.